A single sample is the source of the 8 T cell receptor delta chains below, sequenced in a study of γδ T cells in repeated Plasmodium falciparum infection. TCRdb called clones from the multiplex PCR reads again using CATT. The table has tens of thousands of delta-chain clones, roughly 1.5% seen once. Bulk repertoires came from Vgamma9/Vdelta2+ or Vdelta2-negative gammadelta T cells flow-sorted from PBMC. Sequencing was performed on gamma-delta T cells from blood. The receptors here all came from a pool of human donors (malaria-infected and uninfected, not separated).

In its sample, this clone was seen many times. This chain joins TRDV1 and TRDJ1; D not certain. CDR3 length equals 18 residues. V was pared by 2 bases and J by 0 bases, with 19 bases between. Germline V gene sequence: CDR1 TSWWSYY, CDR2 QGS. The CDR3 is CALGEYVASAPYTDKLIF. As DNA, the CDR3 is TGTGCTCTTGGGGAATACGTAGCTTCGGCCCCGTACACCGATAAACTCATCTTT.

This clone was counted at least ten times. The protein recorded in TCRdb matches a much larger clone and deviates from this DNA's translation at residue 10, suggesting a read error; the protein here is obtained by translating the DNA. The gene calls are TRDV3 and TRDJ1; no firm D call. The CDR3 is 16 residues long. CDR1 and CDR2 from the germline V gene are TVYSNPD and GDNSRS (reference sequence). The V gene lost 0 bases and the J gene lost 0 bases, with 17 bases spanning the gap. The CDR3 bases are TGTGCCTTTAGGCACCTATCCTGGCAGCACACCGATAAACTCATCTTT. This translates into CAFRHLSWQHTDKLIF.

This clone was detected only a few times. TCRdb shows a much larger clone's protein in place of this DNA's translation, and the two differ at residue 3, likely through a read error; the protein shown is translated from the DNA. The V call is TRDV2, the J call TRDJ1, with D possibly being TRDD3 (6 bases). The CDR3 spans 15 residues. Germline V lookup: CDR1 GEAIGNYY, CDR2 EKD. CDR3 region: CAWDTLGLKTDKLIF. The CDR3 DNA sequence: TGTGCCTGGGACACCCTGGGGCTAAAAACCGATAAACTCATCTTT.

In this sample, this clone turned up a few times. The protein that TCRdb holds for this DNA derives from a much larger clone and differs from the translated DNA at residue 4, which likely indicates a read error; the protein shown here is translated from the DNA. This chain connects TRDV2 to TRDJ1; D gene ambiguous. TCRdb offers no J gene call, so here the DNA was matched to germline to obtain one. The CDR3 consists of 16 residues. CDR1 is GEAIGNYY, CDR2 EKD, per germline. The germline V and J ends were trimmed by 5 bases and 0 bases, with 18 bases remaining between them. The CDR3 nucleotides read TGTGCCTGTGTCCCCCCGCGCACAGTGTACACCGATAAACTCATCTTT. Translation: CACVPPRTVYTDKLIF.

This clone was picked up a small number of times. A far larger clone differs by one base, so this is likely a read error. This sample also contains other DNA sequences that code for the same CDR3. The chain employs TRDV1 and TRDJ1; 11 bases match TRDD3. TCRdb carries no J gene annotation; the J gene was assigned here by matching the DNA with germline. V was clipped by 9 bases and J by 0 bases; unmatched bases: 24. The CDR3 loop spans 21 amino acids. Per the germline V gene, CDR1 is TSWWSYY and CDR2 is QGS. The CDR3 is CALRRLIWGIQGGQYTDKLIF. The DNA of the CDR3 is TGTGCTCTCCGCCGTCTAATCTGGGGGATACAGGGAGGTCAGTACACCGATAAACTCATCTTT.

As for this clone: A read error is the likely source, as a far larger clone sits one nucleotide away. CDR3 protein: CALGDTPLPQNVTLKYWGRYTDKLIF. The CDR3 nucleotides read TGTGCTCTTGGGGATACGCCCTTACCTCAGAACGTCACCCTCAAGTACTGGGGACGATACACCGATAAACTCATCTTT. The gene calls are TRDV1 and TRDJ1; 7 nucleotides match TRDD3. Here the J gene came from matching the DNA to germline, since TCRdb omits it. The CDR3 runs 26 residues. The V gene's germline CDR1 is TSWWSYY and CDR2 QGS. Trimming took 3 bases from V and 0 from J; bases not matched to a gene: 37.

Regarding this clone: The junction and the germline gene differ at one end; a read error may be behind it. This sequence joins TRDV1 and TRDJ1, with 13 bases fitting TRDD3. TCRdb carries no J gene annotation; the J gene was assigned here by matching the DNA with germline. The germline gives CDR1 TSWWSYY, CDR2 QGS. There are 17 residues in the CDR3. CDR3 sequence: CSGEPPYWGIRTDKLIF. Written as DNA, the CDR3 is TGCTCTGGGGAACCTCCGTACTGGGGGATACGCACCGATAAACTCATCTTT.

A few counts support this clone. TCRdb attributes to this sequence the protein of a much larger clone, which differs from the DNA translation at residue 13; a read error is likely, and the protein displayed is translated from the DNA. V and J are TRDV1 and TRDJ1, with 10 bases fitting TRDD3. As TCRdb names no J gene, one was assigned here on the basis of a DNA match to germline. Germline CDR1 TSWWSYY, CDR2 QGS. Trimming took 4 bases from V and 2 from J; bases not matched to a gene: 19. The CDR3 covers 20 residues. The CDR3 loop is CALGAAFGWWGIQGTDKLIF. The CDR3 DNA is TGTGCTCTTGGGGCCGCCTTCGGCTGGTGGGGGATACAGGGGACCGATAAACTCATCTTT.